A selection of T cell receptor beta chains follows, all from one sample in a study of T cell responses to AZD1222 COVID-19 vaccine. The data were produced by immunoSEQ multiplex PCR, yet TCRdb's version contains in-frame clones alone and is incomplete. The data contain 100,000 or so clones, more than 75% of them seen just once; the ten biggest clones take up about 2.5%. Sequencing was performed on peripheral blood, taken on day 0 of AZD1222 vaccination. The receptor set was obtained from an adult in good health. Both conserved end residues are part of each CDR3. D genes are given only for firm matches. Clone size is given for some rows only: seen once, a few or many times, or a class if the clone is expanded.

d_call: .; clone_size: .; v_call: TRBV7-2; j_call: TRBJ1-6; cdr3_aa: CASSPDSSYNSPLHF; cdr3_nt: TGTGCCAGCAGCCCCGACAGCTCCTATAATTCACCCCTCCACTTT
d_call: .; clone_size: .; v_call: TRBV7-2; j_call: TRBJ2-7; cdr3_aa: CASSLGFSQGNYEQYF; cdr3_nt: TGTGCCAGCAGCTTAGGTTTTTCGCAGGGAAACTACGAGCAGTACTTC
d_call: .; clone_size: .; v_call: TRBV5-5; j_call: TRBJ2-7; cdr3_aa: CASSLEPGRYEQYF; cdr3_nt: TGTGCCAGCAGCTTGGAGCCAGGGAGGTACGAGCAGTACTTC
d_call: .; clone_size: .; v_call: TRBV6-6; j_call: TRBJ2-5; cdr3_aa: CASSLDWTDQETQYF; cdr3_nt: TGTGCCAGCAGCCTCGACTGGACAGACCAAGAGACCCAGTACTTC
d_call: .; clone_size: .; v_call: TRBV19; j_call: TRBJ1-2; cdr3_aa: CASSIEGARDYTF; cdr3_nt: TGTGCCAGTAGTATAGAAGGGGCTCGAGACTACACCTTC
d_call: .; clone_size: .; v_call: TRBV5-6; j_call: TRBJ1-5; cdr3_aa: CASSFSMYSNQPQHF; cdr3_nt: TGTGCCAGCAGCTTTTCGATGTATAGCAATCAGCCCCAGCATTTT
d_call: TRBD1; clone_size: .; v_call: TRBV29-1; j_call: TRBJ2-7; cdr3_aa: CSVGEGQGFSYEQYF; cdr3_nt: TGCAGCGTCGGCGAGGGACAGGGGTTTTCCTACGAGCAGTACTTC
d_call: TRBD1; clone_size: .; v_call: TRBV5-1; j_call: TRBJ2-3; cdr3_aa: CASSKGQGTDTQYF; cdr3_nt: TGCGCCAGCAGCAAGGGACAGGGGACAGATACGCAGTATTTT
d_call: TRBD2; clone_size: .; v_call: TRBV7-8; j_call: TRBJ2-2; cdr3_aa: CASRLAGRTGELFF; cdr3_nt: TGTGCCAGCAGACTAGCGGGGCGCACCGGGGAGCTGTTTTTT
d_call: .; clone_size: few; v_call: TRBV4-1; j_call: TRBJ2-3; cdr3_aa: CASSQGEQYTQYF; cdr3_nt: TGCGCCAGCAGCCAAGGCGAACAGTATACGCAGTATTTT
d_call: .; clone_size: .; v_call: TRBV2; j_call: TRBJ1-2; cdr3_aa: CASKREGDGYTF; cdr3_nt: TGTGCCAGCAAGAGGGAAGGGGATGGCTACACCTTC
d_call: .; clone_size: .; v_call: TRBV5-1; j_call: TRBJ1-4; cdr3_aa: CASSPTDPNEKLFF; cdr3_nt: TGCGCCAGCAGCCCGACAGATCCTAATGAAAAACTGTTTTTT
d_call: .; clone_size: few; v_call: TRBV7-2; j_call: TRBJ2-3; cdr3_aa: CASSLVFGGQGRDTQYF; cdr3_nt: TGTGCCAGCAGCTTAGTATTCGGGGGGCAGGGGAGGGATACGCAGTATTTT
d_call: .; clone_size: once; v_call: TRBV10-3; j_call: TRBJ1-1; cdr3_aa: CAISEGRNTEAFF; cdr3_nt: TGTGCCATCAGTGAAGGGAGGAACACTGAAGCTTTCTTT
d_call: TRBD2; clone_size: .; v_call: TRBV29-1; j_call: TRBJ2-3; cdr3_aa: CSVAGLAGGSDTQYF; cdr3_nt: TGCAGCGTCGCCGGACTAGCGGGAGGGTCAGATACGCAGTATTTT
d_call: .; clone_size: few; v_call: TRBV14; j_call: TRBJ2-2; cdr3_aa: CASSREVGNTGELFF; cdr3_nt: TGTGCCAGCAGCCGAGAAGTGGGGAACACCGGGGAGCTGTTTTTT
d_call: .; clone_size: .; v_call: TRBV15; j_call: TRBJ2-7; cdr3_aa: CATSRSQSFGDEQYF; cdr3_nt: TGTGCCACCAGCAGGTCCCAGTCTTTTGGGGACGAGCAGTACTTC
d_call: TRBD2; clone_size: few; v_call: TRBV7-9; j_call: TRBJ2-7; cdr3_aa: CASSLSSGKYEQYF; cdr3_nt: TGTGCCAGCAGCTTATCTAGCGGGAAGTACGAGCAGTACTTC
d_call: .; clone_size: .; v_call: TRBV5-4; j_call: TRBJ1-2; cdr3_aa: CASSPETGYGYTF; cdr3_nt: TGTGCCAGCAGCCCCGAAACAGGCTATGGCTACACCTTC
d_call: .; clone_size: .; v_call: TRBV27; j_call: TRBJ1-5; cdr3_aa: CASSVFGGASQPQHF; cdr3_nt: TGTGCCAGCAGTGTTTTTGGGGGGGCTAGTCAGCCCCAGCATTTT
d_call: TRBD1; clone_size: .; v_call: TRBV18; j_call: TRBJ1-2; cdr3_aa: CASSPTGSF; cdr3_nt: TGTGCCAGCTCACCGACAGGGTCCTTC
d_call: TRBD2; clone_size: .; v_call: TRBV6-2/TRBV6-3; j_call: TRBJ2-3; cdr3_aa: CASSTRGAGGHTQYF; cdr3_nt: TGTGCCAGCAGTACCCGAGGAGCGGGGGGTCATACGCAGTATTTT
d_call: .; clone_size: .; v_call: TRBV7-9; j_call: TRBJ1-2; cdr3_aa: CASSPDGEVGGYTF; cdr3_nt: TGTGCCAGCAGCCCGGATGGGGAGGTTGGAGGCTACACCTTC
d_call: TRBD1; clone_size: .; v_call: TRBV7-6; j_call: TRBJ1-5; cdr3_aa: CASSLGQGANQPQHF; cdr3_nt: TGTGCCAGCAGCTTGGGGCAGGGGGCCAATCAGCCCCAGCATTTT
d_call: .; clone_size: .; v_call: TRBV4-3; j_call: TRBJ2-4; cdr3_aa: CASSQAGPWDIQYF; cdr3_nt: TGCGCCAGCAGCCAAGCGGGACCGTGGGACATTCAGTACTTC
d_call: .; clone_size: .; v_call: TRBV29-1; j_call: TRBJ1-4; cdr3_aa: CSVGTALATNEKLFF; cdr3_nt: TGCAGCGTTGGGACAGCCCTTGCAACTAATGAAAAACTGTTTTTT
d_call: .; clone_size: .; v_call: TRBV11-3; j_call: TRBJ2-7; cdr3_aa: CASSPDPAVGEQYF; cdr3_nt: TGTGCCAGCAGCCCCGATCCGGCCGTGGGCGAGCAGTACTTC
d_call: .; clone_size: .; v_call: TRBV7-6; j_call: TRBJ1-3; cdr3_aa: CASSLVGSGNTIYF; cdr3_nt: TGTGCCAGCAGCTTAGTAGGTTCTGGAAACACCATATATTTT
d_call: .; clone_size: .; v_call: TRBV21-1; j_call: TRBJ2-7; cdr3_aa: CASSKRAPSGTAEYEQYF; cdr3_nt: TGTGCCAGCAGCAAAAGGGCCCCGTCAGGGACTGCTGAGTACGAGCAGTACTTC
d_call: TRBD1; clone_size: .; v_call: TRBV7-9; j_call: TRBJ2-7; cdr3_aa: CASSSPGQPYEQYF; cdr3_nt: TGTGCCAGCAGCTCTCCGGGACAGCCCTACGAGCAGTACTTC
d_call: .; clone_size: .; v_call: TRBV28; j_call: TRBJ2-5; cdr3_aa: CASSLVTPETQYF; cdr3_nt: TGTGCCAGCAGTTTAGTAACTCCAGAGACCCAGTACTTC
d_call: .; clone_size: .; v_call: TRBV28; j_call: TRBJ1-5; cdr3_aa: CASLLGGEGNQPQHF; cdr3_nt: TGTGCCAGCCTCCTCGGGGGGGAAGGCAATCAGCCCCAGCATTTT
d_call: .; clone_size: .; v_call: TRBV18; j_call: TRBJ1-5; cdr3_aa: CASSPPPDHGQPQHF; cdr3_nt: TGTGCCAGCTCACCACCGCCGGATCACGGTCAGCCCCAGCATTTT
d_call: TRBD2; clone_size: .; v_call: TRBV6-4; j_call: TRBJ2-1; cdr3_aa: CASSEDPGLGSSEQFF; cdr3_nt: TGTGCCAGCAGTGAAGATCCGGGACTAGGTTCGTCTGAGCAGTTCTTC
d_call: .; clone_size: .; v_call: TRBV27; j_call: TRBJ1-2; cdr3_aa: CASSFSGSNYGYTF; cdr3_nt: TGTGCCAGCAGTTTTTCTGGCAGCAACTATGGCTACACCTTC
d_call: .; clone_size: .; v_call: TRBV28; j_call: TRBJ2-7; cdr3_aa: CASSRGYEQYF; cdr3_nt: TGTGCCAGCTCCAGGGGTTACGAGCAGTACTTC
d_call: .; clone_size: .; v_call: TRBV6-5; j_call: TRBJ2-3; cdr3_aa: CASDRPTAGPDTQYF; cdr3_nt: TGTGCCAGCGACAGACCCACGGCCGGACCAGATACGCAGTATTTT
d_call: .; clone_size: .; v_call: TRBV5-5; j_call: TRBJ2-5; cdr3_aa: CASSWGSGATETQYF; cdr3_nt: TGTGCCAGCAGCTGGGGGTCGGGGGCGACAGAGACCCAGTACTTC
d_call: .; clone_size: .; v_call: TRBV2; j_call: TRBJ2-3; cdr3_aa: CASSELGTDTQYF; cdr3_nt: TGTGCCAGCAGCGAACTAGGCACAGATACGCAGTATTTT
d_call: .; clone_size: .; v_call: TRBV25-1; j_call: TRBJ1-1; cdr3_aa: CASSENPRSAEAFF; cdr3_nt: TGTGCCAGCAGTGAAAACCCCCGATCGGCTGAAGCCTTCTTT
d_call: .; clone_size: .; v_call: TRBV5-6; j_call: TRBJ1-1; cdr3_aa: CASSLSSQLAFF; cdr3_nt: TGTGCCAGCAGCTTGAGCTCTCAACTGGCTTTCTTT
d_call: .; clone_size: .; v_call: TRBV12-3/TRBV12-4; j_call: TRBJ2-5; cdr3_aa: CASTPGLGETQYF; cdr3_nt: TGTGCCAGCACTCCCGGGCTAGGAGAGACCCAGTACTTC
d_call: TRBD2; clone_size: .; v_call: TRBV5-1; j_call: TRBJ2-7; cdr3_aa: CASSLVSGGDEQYF; cdr3_nt: TGCGCCAGCAGCTTGGTTAGCGGGGGGGACGAGCAGTACTTC
d_call: .; clone_size: .; v_call: TRBV2; j_call: TRBJ2-7; cdr3_aa: CASSGPPSGEQYF; cdr3_nt: TGTGCCAGCAGTGGACCCCCCTCGGGCGAGCAGTACTTC
d_call: TRBD2; clone_size: .; v_call: TRBV18; j_call: TRBJ2-3; cdr3_aa: CASSPPTSGKDTQYF; cdr3_nt: TGTGCCAGCTCACCACCGACTAGCGGGAAGGATACGCAGTATTTT
d_call: .; clone_size: .; v_call: TRBV18; j_call: TRBJ1-1; cdr3_aa: CASSPIGETAFF; cdr3_nt: TGTGCCAGCTCACCGATAGGGGAAACAGCTTTCTTT
d_call: .; clone_size: .; v_call: TRBV2; j_call: TRBJ2-7; cdr3_aa: CASSGTSVGEQYF; cdr3_nt: TGTGCCAGCAGTGGGACTTCGGTGGGCGAGCAGTACTTC
d_call: .; clone_size: .; v_call: TRBV5-1; j_call: TRBJ2-2; cdr3_aa: CASSFGLAREPGELFF; cdr3_nt: TGCGCCAGCAGCTTCGGGTTGGCGCGGGAACCCGGGGAGCTGTTTTTT
d_call: .; clone_size: .; v_call: TRBV5-4; j_call: TRBJ1-2; cdr3_aa: CASSLTGGPRDGYTF; cdr3_nt: TGTGCCAGCAGCTTGACGGGGGGCCCCAGGGATGGCTACACCTTC